One sample yielded the 17 T cell receptor beta chains listed below, sequenced in a study of T cells in Graves' hyperthyroidism and ophthalmopathy. Regions amplified from RNA transcripts were the TCR beta CDR3 regions. HTBI primers drove first-round RT-PCR of the TCR CDR3. TCRdb ran MiXCR on the multiplex PCR reads and lists one entry per CDR3 protein. This table holds about 410,000 distinct CDR3 sequences, about 15% found once. The source material was blood. These receptors all stem from a man aged 18 to 29 with Graves' ophthalmopathy.

V usage is TRBV19 and J usage is TRBJ1-2; possibly TRBD1 for D (6 bases). Trimming took 3 bases from V and 4 from J, leaving 12 bases between them. The germline CDR1 and CDR2 sequences are LNHDA and SQIVND (reference sequence). The CDR3 sequence is 14 residues long. The CDR3 here is CASSIWTDVYGYTF. Written as DNA, the CDR3 is TGTGCCAGTAGTATTTGGACAGACGTCTATGGCTACACCTTC.

This clonotype came up many times. The chain links TRBV6-2 or TRBV6-3 to TRBJ2-7; 9 positions agree with TRBD2. V shed 5 bases and J 3 bases; nucleotides not matched to a gene: 5. The CDR3 runs to 14 residues. Germline V CDR1 and CDR2: MNHEY, SVGEGT. Here the CDR3 reads CASSLAGPRYEQYF. CDR3 coding DNA: TGTGCCAGCAGTCTAGCGGGGCCGCGCTACGAGCAGTACTTC.

The chain links TRBV20-1 to TRBJ2-3, with 12 positions matching TRBD2. Germline CDR1 is DFQATT and CDR2 is SNEGSKA (reference sequence). This CDR3 is built from 15 residues. Trimming removed 5 bases from V and 3 bases from J; junction bases left unmatched: 6. The CDR3 is CSALAGTSGTDTQYF. For the CDR3, the DNA is TGCAGTGCTCTTGCCGGGACTAGCGGGACAGATACGCAGTATTTT.

This clonotype was picked up many times. The V call is TRBV11-3, the J call TRBJ2-1; TRBD2 matches at 11 bases. The junction had 3 bases not matched to a gene; V was cut back by 3 bases and J by 5 bases. CDR3 size: 15 residues. From germline, CDR1 is SGHNT and CDR2 YENEEA. In DNA, the CDR3 is TGTGCCAGCAGCTTCAGACTAGCGGGGCACAATGAGCAGTTCTTC. This sequence encodes CASSFRLAGHNEQFF. The whole variable domain, filled in from reference TRBV11-3 and TRBJ2-1, reads EAGVVQSPRYKIIEKKQPVAFWCNPISGHNTLYWYLQNLGQGPELLIRYENEEAVDDSQLPKDRFSAERLKGVDSTLKIQPAELGDSAVYLCASSFRLAGHNEQFFGPGTRLTVL.

This clonotype occurred many times. The V and J genes are TRBV30 and TRBJ1-1; TRBD1 matches 7 bases. V was clipped by 2 bases and J by 4 bases; unmatched bases: 7. The CDR3 is made up of 14 amino acids. Germline V lookup: CDR1 GTSNPN, CDR2 SVGIG (reference sequence). The CDR3 nucleotides read TGTGCCTGGAGTTCGACGACAGGGATCACTGAAGCTTTCTTT. This encodes CAWSSTTGITEAFF.

A few counts support this clonotype. The chain couples TRBV12-3 or TRBV12-4 to TRBJ1-5, with a possible D match to TRBD1 (6 bases). The CDR3 is 14 amino acids. The V end lost 2 bases, the J end lost 3 bases, and 8 bases lay between the germline ends. The CDR3 reads CASSLYRVNQPQHF. The CDR3 nucleotides are TGTGCCAGCAGTTTATACAGGGTCAATCAGCCCCAGCATTTT.

This clonotype was counted at least ten times. This sequence joins TRBV28 and TRBJ1-1, with no clear D. Germline CDR1 is MDHEN and CDR2 is SYDVKM. The CDR3 totals 12 residues. V was trimmed by 4 bases and J by 5 bases, leaving 8 bases between them. CDR3 DNA: TGTGCCAGCAGTTACGCGGGGACTGAAGCTTTCTTT. This gives the protein CASSYAGTEAFF.

In its sample, this clonotype was seen a few times. This sequence joins TRBV5-4 and TRBJ2-1, with D hard to call. This CDR3 is built from 15 residues. Between the trimmed V and J ends, which lost 4 bases and 3 bases, there was a span of 14 bases. Looked up from germline, CDR1 is SGHNT and CDR2 is YYREEE (reference sequence). The CDR3: CASSPQPGVYNEQFF. The DNA for the CDR3 is TGTGCCAGCAGCCCCCAGCCAGGCGTCTACAATGAGCAGTTCTTC.

This clonotype was detected many times. The gene calls are TRBV12-3 or TRBV12-4 and TRBJ1-4; D ambiguous. CDR3 length equals 13 residues. The V end was cut by 7 bases, the J end by 8 bases, with 14 bases between. CDR3 amino acids: CASTGRSGEKLFF. CDR3 DNA sequence: TGTGCCAGCACGGGCAGGTCGGGGGAAAAACTGTTTTTT.

This clonotype appeared a few times. The chain combines TRBV6-1 with TRBJ2-2; TRBD1 might be the D (5 bases). Trimming pared 5 bases from V and 3 bases from J, leaving 10 bases between. The CDR3 is 14 residues long. Germline V lookup: CDR1 MNHNS, CDR2 SASEGT. DNA of the CDR3: TGTGCCAGCAGTTCCCTGACAGACACCGGGGAGCTGTTTTTT. Its protein is CASSSLTDTGELFF.

The genes are TRBV29-1 and TRBJ2-2, with 8 bases lining up with TRBD2. Germline V gene sequence: CDR1 SQVTM, CDR2 ANQGSEA. Trimming cost V 0 bases and J 7 bases; bases outside gene matches: 13. CDR3 size: 17 residues. The CDR3 nucleotides are TGCAGCGTTGAAGATTGGTCGGGGGGGCGTAGAATCGGGGAGCTGTTTTTT. It codes for CSVEDWSGGRRIGELFF.

The rearrangement uses TRBV6-1 and TRBJ1-1; D not resolved. With 6 bases removed from V and 3 bases from J, the gap between germline ends came to 17 bases. Germline CDR1 is MNHNS and CDR2 is SASEGT. CDR3 size: 15 residues. The CDR3 sequence: CASSFRGRVDTEAFF. The CDR3 region has the DNA TGTGCCAGCAGCTTCCGAGGTCGTGTGGACACTGAAGCTTTCTTT.

This clonotype was seen at least ten times. The V gene is TRBV7-9, the J gene TRBJ2-1; D might be TRBD1 or TRBD2, each matching 6 bases. Trimming pared 2 bases from V and 10 bases from J, leaving 9 bases between. From germline, CDR1 is SEHNR and CDR2 FQNEAQ (reference sequence). The CDR3 has 12 residues. In DNA form, the CDR3 reads TGTGCCAGCAGCTTATTAGGGGGGGAGCAGTTCTTC. Its protein product is CASSLLGGEQFF.

This clonotype was counted many times. The chain links TRBV11-3 to TRBJ2-5, with D maybe TRBD1 (6 bases). This CDR3 is 13 amino acids long. Germline values: CDR1 SGHNT, CDR2 YENEEA. V lost 3 bases, J lost 6 bases, and 11 bases lay in between. As DNA, the CDR3 is TGTGCCAGCAGCTTCGCAGGGGAGAAGACCCAGTACTTC. Encoded protein: CASSFAGEKTQYF. Using reference TRBV11-3 and TRBJ2-5 for the parts outside the CDR3, the full variable domain is EAGVVQSPRYKIIEKKQPVAFWCNPISGHNTLYWYLQNLGQGPELLIRYENEEAVDDSQLPKDRFSAERLKGVDSTLKIQPAELGDSAVYLCASSFAGEKTQYFGPGTRLLVL.

This clonotype has just a few counts. V and J are TRBV12-3 or TRBV12-4 and TRBJ2-3; D may be TRBD2 (6 bases). V was pared by 1 base and J by 4 bases, with 12 bases between. This CDR3 contains 15 residues. The CDR3 nucleotides are TGTGCCAGCAGTTTAGTCGGGAGCCTGCCAGATACGCAGTATTTT. This sequence encodes CASSLVGSLPDTQYF.

The DNA of the CDR3 is TGTGCCAGCAGTTCAGAGAGCTCCTATAATTCACCCCTCCACTTT. This sequence encodes CASSSESSYNSPLHF. This sequence joins TRBV6-2 or TRBV6-3 and TRBJ1-6; no clear D. Germline V gene data show CDR1 as MNHEY and CDR2 as SVGEGT. The germline V and J ends were trimmed by 4 bases and 0 bases, with 7 bases remaining between them. The CDR3 runs to 15 residues.

In this sample, this clonotype turned up a few times. V gene TRBV29-1 combines with J gene TRBJ1-1; unclear D gene. Germline CDR1 and CDR2: SQVTM and ANQGSEA. The ends were cut back, 1 base at V and 1 base at J, with 7 bases in the middle. CDR3 size: 13 residues. CDR3 protein: CSVEVGWNTEAFF. Written as DNA, the CDR3 is TGCAGCGTTGAAGTGGGATGGAACACTGAAGCTTTCTTT.